This note documents a single T cell receptor beta chain sequence. Antigen unknown. This sample was taken from a study of OX40 agonist ivuxolimab in advanced cancers. Background on the study: Partial responses were observed in three patients, of whom one had hepatocellular carcinoma and two had cutaneous melanoma.

Only in-frame clones appear in the TCRdb table, and some are missing; sequencing was by immunoSEQ multiplex PCR. The profile shows about 83,000 clones, approximately 84% of them singletons. Study-wide results and caveats: CD4+ T cells averaged fewer expanded clones than CD8+ T cells.

Germline assignment: CDR1 SNHLY and CDR2 FYNNEI. The V end lost 5 bases, the J end lost 0 bases, and 16 bases lay between the germline ends. The CDR3 has 16 residues. The chain is built from TRBV2 and TRBJ2-5, with D perhaps TRBD1 or TRBD2 (5 bases each). The receptor was derived from an adult with an advanced solid tumor such as melanoma, head and neck, liver or kidney cancer. The material was CD4+ or CD8+ T cells sorted from blood, obtained in a trial of the OX40 agonist ivuxolimab. The CDR3 is CASSRAGTAHQETQYF. The DNA of the CDR3 is TGTGCCAGCAGTAGAGCCGGGACGGCCCACCAAGAGACCCAGTACTTC.